These 16 T cell receptor beta chains originate from one sample sequenced in a study of cytomegalovirus exposure and HLA in healthy donors. PCR involved 60 Vbeta and 13 Jbeta primers. Profiling relied on immunoSEQ multiplex PCR, and the TCRdb table lists in-frame clones only, not all of them. The repertoire holds some 130,000 clones, with roughly 78% as singletons. The sequencing sample was made of PBMCs. The receptors shown here come from a man aged 30 to 39 in good health.

The rearrangement joins TRBV6-5 to TRBJ2-7; TRBD2 agrees at 7 bases. Germline CDR1 is MNHEY and CDR2 is SVGAGI. This CDR3 contains 15 residues. V lost 6 bases, J lost 5 bases, and 13 bases stayed unmatched. This CDR3 is CASSADRGSSNEQYF. CDR3 sequence (DNA): TGTGCCAGCAGCGCGGACCGCGGGAGTTCGAACGAGCAGTACTTC.

The chain has TRBV6-5 and TRBJ2-1, with D uncertain. Trimming removed 7 bases from V and 0 bases from J, with 10 bases in between. The CDR3 totals 14 residues. In germline, CDR1 is MNHEY, CDR2 SVGAGI. Here the CDR3 reads CASTTDSSYNEQFF. The CDR3 DNA sequence: TGTGCCAGCACCACCGATAGCTCCTACAATGAGCAGTTCTTC.

The CDR3 reads CASRGDRRRLTEAFF. DNA of the CDR3: TGTGCCAGCAGGGGGGACAGGAGGAGATTGACTGAAGCTTTCTTT. This chain connects TRBV6-1 to TRBJ1-1, with 8 bases fitting TRBD1. CDR3 length: 15 residues. Per the germline V gene, CDR1 is MNHNS and CDR2 is SASEGT. The junction had 11 bases not matched to a gene; V was cut back by 6 bases and J by 5 bases.

Notes on this clone: At one of its ends the junction is not consistent with the germline gene, which may arise from a read error. The chain uses TRBV7-9 and TRBJ1-3; perhaps TRBD1 as D (5 bases). The CDR3 length is 15 residues. Germline V lookup: CDR1 SEHNR, CDR2 FQNEAQ (reference sequence). CDR3 DNA sequence: TGTTCCAGCAGCTTAAGGCAGGGCTCTGGAAACACCATATATTTT. It encodes CSSSLRQGSGNTIYF.

This rearrangement joins TRBV4-1 to TRBJ1-1; tentatively, D is TRBD1 (5 bases). CDR3 length: 17 residues. Germline V gene sequence: CDR1 MGHRA, CDR2 YSYEKL. The V gene lost 1 base and the J gene lost 2 bases, with 17 bases spanning the gap. CDR3 amino acids: CASSQGWTGETNTEAFF. The DNA for the CDR3 is TGCGCCAGCAGCCAAGGGTGGACGGGGGAGACAAACACTGAAGCTTTCTTT.

V usage is TRBV2 and J usage is TRBJ2-7, with D unclear. CDR3 length equals 14 residues. Germline V gives CDR1 SNHLY, CDR2 FYNNEI. V lost 7 bases to trimming and J lost 6 bases, with 19 bases between them. CDR3 nucleotides: TGTGCCAGCACTCAAGCGCTTAGCCGCGCCGAGCAGTACTTC. Translating it yields CASTQALSRAEQYF.

This clone occurred a few times. The chain is built from TRBV7-2 and TRBJ2-7; a weak D match, TRBD2 (6 bases). Between the trimmed V and J ends, which lost 5 bases and 4 bases, there was a span of 12 bases. From germline, CDR1 is SGHTA and CDR2 FQGNSA. The CDR3 runs 13 residues. The CDR3 sequence: CASSLGTPYEQYF. CDR3 nucleotides: TGTGCCAGCAGCCTCGGGACTCCTTACGAGCAGTACTTC. Full variable domain (remainder filled in from reference TRBV7-2 and TRBJ2-7): GAGVSQSPSNKVTEKGKDVELRCDPISGHTALYWYRQSLGQGLEFLIYFQGNSAPDKSGLPSDRFSAERTGGSVSTLTIQRTQQEDSAVYLCASSLGTPYEQYFGPGTRLTVT.

This rearrangement joins TRBV19 to TRBJ2-1; D gene ambiguous. The CDR3 loop spans 14 amino acids. Germline V gene data show CDR1 as LNHDA and CDR2 as SQIVND (reference sequence). V was trimmed by 8 bases and J by 0 bases, leaving 11 bases between them. The CDR3 reads CASCLESSYNEQFF. CDR3 coding DNA: TGTGCCAGTTGCTTGGAGAGCTCCTACAATGAGCAGTTCTTC.

The chain joins TRBV28 to TRBJ2-2; 7 nucleotides line up with TRBD2. CDR3 length equals 15 residues. Trimming at V came to 5 bases and at J to 9 bases, leaving 12 bases not matched to a gene. Per germline, CDR1 MDHEN and CDR2 SYDVKM. For the CDR3, the DNA is TGTGCCAGCAGTCAACCTCCCCGCGGGAGCCGGGAGCTGTTTTTT. Amino acids: CASSQPPRGSRELFF.

The V call is TRBV30, the J call TRBJ2-7; 9 bases fit TRBD1. Germline values: CDR1 GTSNPN, CDR2 SVGIG (reference sequence). Trimming at V came to 4 bases and at J to 6 bases, leaving 13 bases not matched to a gene. The CDR3 is made up of 15 amino acids. This CDR3 reads CAWMLSGQGFREQYF. CDR3 nucleotides: TGTGCCTGGATGCTATCGGGACAGGGTTTTCGCGAGCAGTACTTC.

The J gene is TRBJ1-2, the V gene TRBV19; a weak D match, TRBD1 (5 bases). CDR1 is LNHDA, CDR2 SQIVND, per germline (reference sequence). Trimming removed 10 bases from V and 4 bases from J, with 10 bases in between. CDR3 length: 11 residues. CDR3 in amino acids: CATSDSYGYTF. For the CDR3, the DNA is TGTGCCACCTCCGACAGCTATGGCTACACCTTC.

The chain is built from TRBV7-9 and TRBJ1-1, with a tentative D call TRBD1 (6 bases). Germline loops: CDR1 SEHNR, CDR2 FQNEAQ (reference sequence). V was clipped by 8 bases and J by 3 bases, with 16 bases between them. This CDR3 has 14 amino acids. In DNA, the CDR3 is TGTGCCAGCGGCGGGGGCCGGGGAGACACTGAAGCTTTCTTT. Translation gives CASGGGRGDTEAFF.

The V gene is TRBV25-1, the J gene TRBJ2-2, with D tentatively TRBD2 (5 bases). Trimming stripped 7 bases from V and 8 bases from J, with 11 bases between. CDR3 size: 12 residues. Germline lookup yields CDR1 MGHDK and CDR2 SYGVNS. CDR3 nucleotides: TGTGCCAGCAACCCTCGGGGTGGGGAGCTGTTTTTT. This codes for CASNPRGGELFF.

The chain couples TRBV9 to TRBJ2-2; D remains ambiguous. The germline V and J ends were trimmed by 3 bases and 4 bases, with 7 bases remaining between them. The CDR3 totals 13 residues. Germline lookup yields CDR1 SGDLS and CDR2 YYNGEE. CDR3 in DNA: TGTGCCAGCAGCGGAGGTTTCACCGGGGAGCTGTTTTTT. As protein: CASSGGFTGELFF.

The chain joins TRBV7-3 to TRBJ2-3; D might be TRBD2 (6 bases). V lost 5 bases, J lost 6 bases, and 6 bases lay in between. CDR1 and CDR2 (germline): SGHTA, FQGTGA. This CDR3 region has 11 residues. CDR3 sequence: CASSRGDTQYF. CDR3 bases: TGTGCCAGCAGCCGGGGGGATACGCAGTATTTT.

The rearrangement uses TRBV11-3 and TRBJ2-7, with D perhaps matching TRBD2 (7 bases). Trimming shortened V by 6 bases and J by 4 bases, and 13 bases separated the two germline ends. Germline-derived CDR1 and CDR2 are SGHNT and YENEEA. This CDR3 has 13 amino acids. CDR3 coding DNA: TGTGCCAGCAGTCGGGGGGCGGCGTACGAGCAGTACTTC. Translated: CASSRGAAYEQYF. The variable domain in full, completed from reference TRBV11-3 and TRBJ2-7, reads EAGVVQSPRYKIIEKKQPVAFWCNPISGHNTLYWYLQNLGQGPELLIRYENEEAVDDSQLPKDRFSAERLKGVDSTLKIQPAELGDSAVYLCASSRGAAYEQYFGPGTRLTVT.